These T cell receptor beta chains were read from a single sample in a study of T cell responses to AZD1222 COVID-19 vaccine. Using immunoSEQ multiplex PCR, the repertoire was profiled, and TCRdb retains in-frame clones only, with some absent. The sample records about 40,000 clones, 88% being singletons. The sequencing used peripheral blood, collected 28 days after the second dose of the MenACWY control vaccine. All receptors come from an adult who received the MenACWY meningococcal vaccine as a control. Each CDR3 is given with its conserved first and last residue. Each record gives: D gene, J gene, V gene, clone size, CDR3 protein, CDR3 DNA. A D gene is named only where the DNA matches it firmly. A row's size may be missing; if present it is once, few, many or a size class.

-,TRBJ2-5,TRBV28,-,CASSFPKEGASQYF,TGTGCCAGCAGTTTCCCAAAGGAGGGAGCGTCCCAGTACTTC
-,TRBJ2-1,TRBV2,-,CASKGPSNEQFF,TGTGCCAGCAAAGGGCCCTCCAATGAGCAGTTCTTC
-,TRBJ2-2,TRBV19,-,CASHHAGGELFF,TGTGCCAGTCATCATGCTGGTGGGGAGCTGTTTTTT
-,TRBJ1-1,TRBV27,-,CASSAAPDTEAFF,TGTGCCAGCAGTGCCGCACCCGACACTGAAGCTTTCTTT
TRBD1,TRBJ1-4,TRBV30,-,CAWAIPGQGNEKLFF,TGTGCCTGGGCCATTCCGGGACAGGGTAATGAAAAACTGTTTTTT
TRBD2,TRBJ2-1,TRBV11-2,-,CASSLELAGGNNEQFF,TGTGCCAGCAGCTTAGAATTAGCGGGAGGTAACAATGAGCAGTTCTTC
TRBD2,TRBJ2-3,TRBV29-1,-,CSVPVGLAVTDTQYF,TGCAGCGTTCCGGTGGGACTAGCGGTCACAGATACGCAGTATTTT
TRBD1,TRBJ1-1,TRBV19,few,CASSRGDRDRTEAFF,TGTGCCAGTAGCCGGGGGGACAGGGACAGGACTGAAGCTTTCTTT
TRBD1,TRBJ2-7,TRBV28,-,CASRQGVKALEEQYF,TGTGCCAGTCGACAGGGGGTCAAGGCTTTGGAAGAGCAGTACTTC
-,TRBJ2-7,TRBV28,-,CASSFGSGNEQYF,TGTGCCAGCAGTTTCGGTTCTGGGAACGAGCAGTACTTC
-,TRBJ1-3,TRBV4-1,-,CASSRTRVGNTIYF,TGCGCCAGCAGCCGGACGAGGGTGGGAAACACCATATATTTT
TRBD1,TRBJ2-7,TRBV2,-,CASSPDRDRLPLPYEQYF,TGTGCCAGCAGTCCCGACAGGGACAGGTTGCCCTTACCCTACGAGCAGTACTTC
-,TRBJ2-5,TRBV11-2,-,CASSAKVGVQETQYF,TGTGCCAGCAGCGCAAAGGTGGGAGTTCAAGAGACCCAGTACTTC
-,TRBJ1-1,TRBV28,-,CASSLMGHTEAFF,TGTGCCAGCAGTTTAATGGGACACACTGAAGCTTTCTTT
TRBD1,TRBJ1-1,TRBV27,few,CASSSSTGGYITEAFF,TGTGCCAGCAGTTCCTCGACAGGGGGATACATCACTGAAGCTTTCTTT
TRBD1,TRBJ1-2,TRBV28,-,CATETYWDRVYGYTF,TGTGCCACCGAGACCTATTGGGACAGGGTCTATGGCTACACCTTC
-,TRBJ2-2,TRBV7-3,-,CASSPPGGHAGELFF,TGTGCCAGCAGCCCCCCCGGGGGTCACGCCGGGGAGCTGTTTTTT
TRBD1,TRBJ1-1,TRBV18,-,CASSRQTGGGPTEAFF,TGTGCCAGCTCACGACAGACAGGGGGGGGCCCCACTGAAGCTTTCTTT
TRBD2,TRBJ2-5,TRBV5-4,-,CASSFIAGGPRETQYF,TGTGCCAGCAGCTTTATAGCGGGAGGGCCTCGGGAGACCCAGTACTTC
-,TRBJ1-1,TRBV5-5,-,CASSSGWVTEAFF,TGTGCCAGCAGCTCGGGGTGGGTCACTGAAGCTTTCTTT
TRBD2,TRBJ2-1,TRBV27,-,CASSRRPAGDVNEQFF,TGTGCCAGCAGCAGGAGGCCAGCGGGAGATGTTAATGAGCAGTTCTTC
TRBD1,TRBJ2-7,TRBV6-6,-,CASSRTGPSGEQYF,TGTGCCAGCAGTCGGACAGGCCCCTCGGGGGAGCAGTACTTC